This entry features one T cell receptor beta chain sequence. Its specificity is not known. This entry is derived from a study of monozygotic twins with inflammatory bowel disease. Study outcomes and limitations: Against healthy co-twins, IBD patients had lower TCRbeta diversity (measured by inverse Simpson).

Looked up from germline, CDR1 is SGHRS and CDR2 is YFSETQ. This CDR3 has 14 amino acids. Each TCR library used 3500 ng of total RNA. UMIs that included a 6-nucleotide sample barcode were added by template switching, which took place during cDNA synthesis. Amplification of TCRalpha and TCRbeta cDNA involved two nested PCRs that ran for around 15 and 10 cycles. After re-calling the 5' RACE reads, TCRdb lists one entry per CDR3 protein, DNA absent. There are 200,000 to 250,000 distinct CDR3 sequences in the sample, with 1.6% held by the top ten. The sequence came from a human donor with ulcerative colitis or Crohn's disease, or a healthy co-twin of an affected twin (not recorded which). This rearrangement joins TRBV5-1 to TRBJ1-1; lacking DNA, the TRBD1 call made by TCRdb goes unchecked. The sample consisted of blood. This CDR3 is CASALGTGGSEAFF.